These 7 T cell receptor beta chains originate from one sample sequenced in a study of blood T cell repertoires in COVID-19. The repertoire was sequenced with immunoSEQ multiplex PCR; TCRdb's copy has only in-frame clones and lacks some. The sample has some 300,000 clones; 90% are singletons. Sequenced material: peripheral blood. These receptors came from a woman aged 40-49 years with COVID-19, enrolled during active disease.

The V call is TRBV12-5, the J call TRBJ1-1; possible D gene TRBD1, 6 bases. Germline values: CDR1 LGHNT, CDR2 FRNRAP. The CDR3 is made up of 17 amino acids. Trimming stripped 1 base from V and 2 bases from J, with 17 bases between. The CDR3 spells CASGLEKPGQLNTEAFF. Here the CDR3 DNA reads TGTGCTAGTGGTTTGGAAAAACCCGGACAGTTAAACACTGAAGCTTTCTTT.

CDR3 loop: CASSQEETANSPLHF. The CDR3 nucleotides read TGCGCCAGCAGCCAAGAGGAGACAGCTAATTCACCCCTCCACTTT. The rearrangement joins TRBV4-1 to TRBJ1-6; D is possibly TRBD1 (5 bases). V lost 0 bases and J lost 6, with 9 bases in between. The CDR3 has 15 residues. Germline V lookup: CDR1 MGHRA, CDR2 YSYEKL.

This clone was detected only a few times. This chain uses TRBV5-6 with TRBJ2-7, with 9 bases identical to TRBD1. V shed 0 bases and J 6 bases; nucleotides not matched to a gene: 10. The CDR3 is 16 amino acids. Germline-derived CDR1 and CDR2 are SGHDT and YYEEEE. CDR3 amino acids: CASSLERDRVRGEQYF. CDR3 bases: TGTGCCAGCAGCTTGGAACGGGACAGGGTCCGGGGCGAGCAGTACTTC. The full variable domain, with the rest looked up from reference TRBV5-6 and TRBJ2-7, is DAGVTQSPTHLIKTRGQQVTLRCSPKSGHDTVSWYQQALGQGPQFIFQYYEEEERQRGNFPDRFSGHQFPNYSSELNVNALLLGDSALYLCASSLERDRVRGEQYFGPGTRLTVT.

The chain uses TRBV28 and TRBJ2-7, with 10 bases aligning to TRBD2. CDR1 and CDR2 from the germline V gene are MDHEN and SYDVKM. CDR3 length equals 15 residues. V was clipped by 7 bases and J by 1 base; unmatched bases: 7. CDR3 protein: CASIFRTSGSYEQYF. CDR3 DNA: TGTGCCAGCATCTTCCGGACTAGCGGATCCTACGAGCAGTACTTC.

This chain connects TRBV6-2 or TRBV6-3 to TRBJ2-2, with TRBD2 matching 9 bases. From germline, CDR1 is MNHEY and CDR2 SVGEGT. The CDR3 runs 15 residues. Trimming took 4 bases from V and 7 from J; bases not matched to a gene: 7. The CDR3, as DNA: TGTGCCAGCAGTTCTCCGGGACTAGCAAGCGGGGAGCTGTTTTTT. This codes for CASSSPGLASGELFF.

V is TRBV9 and J is TRBJ1-2; 8 bases line up with TRBD1. Looked up from germline, CDR1 is SGDLS and CDR2 is YYNGEE. The ends lost 4 bases at V and 7 bases at J; junction bases unmatched: 15. CDR3 length: 16 residues. CDR3 bases: TGTGCCAGCAGCCCCCTCGAACAGGGGGGTCGCGGTGGCTACACCTTC. Protein: CASSPLEQGGRGGYTF.

This chain links TRBV2 with TRBJ2-7, with D perhaps TRBD1 (5 bases). Trimming took off 8 bases at V and 5 bases at J, with 19 bases between the two ends. The CDR3 is 14 amino acids. Germline CDR1 is SNHLY and CDR2 is FYNNEI. CDR3 nucleotides: TGTGCCAGCCGACCGGACATAATCACGGACGAGCAGTACTTC. Translated: CASRPDIITDEQYF.